The 3 T cell receptor beta chains given below trace back to one sample, sequenced in a study of cytomegalovirus exposure and HLA in healthy donors. 13 Jbeta primers and 60 Vbeta primers were used for the PCR. TCRdb's table, derived via immunoSEQ multiplex PCR, lists solely in-frame clones and lacks some. The table has some 210,000 clones, about 87% seen once. Sequencing used PBMCs. The receptors come from a man under 40 in good health and CMV-seronegative.

This clone was counted once. The chain has TRBV18 and TRBJ2-5; D possibly corresponds to TRBD2 (5 bases). CDR1 is KGHSH and CDR2 is LQKENI in the germline V gene. This CDR3 has 13 amino acids. Trimming left V 6 bases short and J 5 bases short, with 13 bases between. DNA of the CDR3: TGTGCCAGCTCCCTTACTAGTCTGGAGACCCAGTACTTC. Translated, it gives CASSLTSLETQYF. Filled out from reference TRBV18 and TRBJ2-5, the complete variable domain reads NAGVMQNPRHLVRRRGQEARLRCSPMKGHSHVYWYRQLPEEGLKFMVYLQKENIIDESGMPKERFSAEFPKEGPSILRIQQVVRGDSAAYFCASSLTSLETQYFGPGTRLLVL.

This clone was found a few times. The chain employs TRBV28 and TRBJ1-6; 9 bases map to TRBD1. Losses at the gene ends were 5 bases for V and 10 bases for J; bases not matched to a gene: 6. CDR1 is MDHEN, CDR2 SYDVKM, per germline. This CDR3 is built from 14 residues. CDR3 amino acids: CASSRDRESSPLHF. The CDR3, as DNA: TGTGCCAGCAGTCGGGACAGGGAATCATCACCCCTCCACTTT.

This chain connects TRBV4-3 to TRBJ1-6; TRBD1 matches at 7 bases. After removal of 4 bases from V and 2 bases from J, the junction contained 5 bases not matched to a gene. The CDR3 spans 16 residues. Germline values: CDR1 LGHNA, CDR2 YSLEER. CDR3 sequence (DNA): TGCGCCAGCAGCCCTTCCGGGACAGCCTATAATTCACCCCTCCACTTT. This gives the protein CASSPSGTAYNSPLHF.